The rows below give T cell receptor beta chains drawn from one sample of a study of regulatory T cells in long-lasting Graves disease. TCRdb reprocessed the multiplex PCR reads via MiXCR and lists one record per CDR3 protein. Among fewer than 400,000 distinct CDR3 sequences listed, about a sixth were seen once. The sequenced sample was peripheral blood mononuclear cells (PBMCs), obtained at new diagnosis, from a patient treated with antithyroid drugs. The receptor source for this set is a female donor with Graves disease. The CDR3 runs from the conserved cysteine through the conserved F or W.

V gene: TRBV19; CDR3 protein: CASSISRDVGLGNTIYF
V gene: TRBV30; CDR3 protein: CAWRPGLRETQYF
V gene: TRBV2; CDR3 protein: CASSRDLLNTEAFF
V gene: TRBV5-4; CDR3 protein: CASKERAQETQYF
V gene: TRBV4-2; CDR3 protein: CASSPLAGLALDYGYTF
V gene: TRBV9; CDR3 protein: CASSGTSSYNEQFF
V gene: TRBV20-1; CDR3 protein: CSARRLGGRSSGNTIYF
V gene: TRBV27; CDR3 protein: CASSFLPQSTEAFF
V gene: TRBV11-3; CDR3 protein: CASSQDLAGRYPYNEQFF
V gene: TRBV27; CDR3 protein: CASSLFGVGLEEQPQHF